This T cell receptor beta chain originates from a study of cytomegalovirus exposure and HLA in healthy donors. Whole-study context: From about 179 million T cells, an earlier analysis saw approximately 110 million unique TCR beta sequences. Study results and caveats: HLA alleles were associated with 15,000 to 20,000 TCR beta sequences in a later analysis at 0.05 false discovery rate. An analysis was carried out at a later point. It showed that HLA-associated TCR beta chains were more clonally expanded than equally common non-associated chains. Investigators reported over 150 TCR beta chains as tied to cytomegalovirus.

CDR1 is LGHNA, CDR2 YNFKEQ, per germline. The CDR3 extends over 15 amino acids. With 4 bases clipped from V and 4 bases from J, the junction kept 6 bases outside the gene matches. The PCR contained 60 Vbeta and 13 Jbeta primers. TCRdb's table, derived via immunoSEQ multiplex PCR, lists solely in-frame clones and lacks some. This listing includes approximately 110,000 clones. Comments on this clone: What it binds is not known.

The sample comprised PBMCs. This TCR was recovered from a man between 40 and 49 years old in good health and CMV-seropositive. The gene calls are TRBV4-2 and TRBJ2-3; 9 bases are a match to TRBD1. The CDR3 reads CASSPGDRDPDTQYF. As DNA, the CDR3 is TGTGCCAGCAGCCCCGGGGACAGGGATCCAGATACGCAGTATTTT.